A selection of T cell receptor beta chains follows, all from one sample in a study of regulatory T cells in long-lasting Graves disease. TCRdb passed the multiplex PCR reads through MiXCR, listing each CDR3 protein once. The profile shows 400,000 to 500,000 distinct CDR3 sequences, approximately 22% of them singletons. This specimen consisted of peripheral blood mononuclear cells (PBMCs), obtained when the disease was refractory, from a patient treated with antithyroid drugs. All receptors derive from a female donor with Graves disease. The CDR3 runs from the conserved cysteine through the conserved F or W. The order of the fields is J gene, D gene, clone size, V gene, CDR3 DNA, CDR3 protein. D genes are given only for firm matches. The listing skips clone size in some rows; elsewhere it reads once, few, many or a size class.

TRBJ1-2,TRBD1,many,TRBV28,TGTGCCAGCAGCTTATCCTCGCCGGGACAGGGGGGATATGGCTACACCTTC,CASSLSSPGQGGYGYTF
TRBJ2-1,-,few,TRBV28,TGTGCCAGCAGTACACCCGGGGCCCCGGGAAATGAGCAGTTCTTC,CASSTPGAPGNEQFF
TRBJ1-2,-,many,TRBV6-1,TGTGCCAGCAGATCCTTGGGGAGATACGGCTACACCTTC,CASRSLGRYGYTF
TRBJ1-1,TRBD1,-,TRBV20-1,TGCAGTGCAAATACAGGGGGAGGTACTGAAGCTTTCTTT,CSANTGGGTEAFF
TRBJ1-2,-,many,TRBV28,TGTGCCAGCAGTCCCGGGGGGGAACTAAGATATGGCTACACCTTC,CASSPGGELRYGYTF
TRBJ2-5,-,many,TRBV7-2,TGTGCCAGCAGCCGTGGCAACCAAGAGACCCAGTACTTC,CASSRGNQETQYF
TRBJ2-2,-,few,TRBV30,TGTGCCTGCTACCTGGGGACCGGGGAGCTGTTTTTT,CACYLGTGELFF
TRBJ2-5,TRBD2,-,TRBV28,TGTGCCAGCAGTTCCCCTAGCGGGAGGGCCTCGGAGACCCAGTACTTC,CASSSPSGRASETQYF
TRBJ2-1,TRBD1,-,TRBV7-9,TGTGCCAGCAGCTGGGACAGGGAAGCCTACAATGAGCAGTTCTTC,CASSWDREAYNEQFF
TRBJ1-6,-,many,TRBV30,TGTGCCTGGAGGGACTCCTATAATTCACCCCTCCACTTT,CAWRDSYNSPLHF
TRBJ1-1,TRBD1,-,TRBV15,TGTGCCACCAGCAGTTTTACAGGGGTGAACACTGAAGCTTTCTTT,CATSSFTGVNTEAFF
TRBJ1-2,TRBD1,-,TRBV30,TGTGCCTGGAGCTCTGGACAGGGGGCTTTCTATGGCTACACCTTC,CAWSSGQGAFYGYTF
TRBJ2-7,-,-,TRBV11-2,TGTGCCAGCAGCCAAGAGCCCGGCGGACTACCCATCTACGAGCAGTACTTC,CASSQEPGGLPIYEQYF
TRBJ2-5,-,many,TRBV28,TGTGCCAGCAGTTTGCTTCCAGGGAACCAAGAGACCCAGTACTTC,CASSLLPGNQETQYF
TRBJ2-7,-,many,TRBV28,TGTGCCAGCAGTTTTTTGAGCTACGAGCAGTACTTC,CASSFLSYEQYF
TRBJ2-7,TRBD1,few,TRBV4-1,TGCGCCAGCAGCCCCCGGGACAGCGCCTACGAGCAGTACTTC,CASSPRDSAYEQYF
TRBJ1-2,TRBD1,-,TRBV11-2,TGTGCCAGCAGCCAAATCCGGGACAGGGCCTATGGCTACACCTTC,CASSQIRDRAYGYTF
TRBJ2-5,-,-,TRBV20-1,TGCAGTGCTAGCCCCCTTGGCCAGAACCTTCTAGAGACCCAGTACTTC,CSASPLGQNLLETQYF
TRBJ2-1,TRBD2,few,TRBV7-9,TGTGCCAGCAGCTTAAGTAGCGGGCCTTACAATGAGCAGTTCTTC,CASSLSSGPYNEQFF
TRBJ1-4,TRBD1,many,TRBV12-3/TRBV12-4,TGTGCCAGCAGTCGCAGCAGGGGGGTGGAAAAACTGTTTTTT,CASSRSRGVEKLFF
TRBJ1-4,-,once,TRBV27,TGTGCCAGCAGTCCCTCCGCAGGAGGGTTGGTGGGTGAAAAACTGTTTTTT,CASSPSAGGLVGEKLFF
TRBJ1-1,-,many,TRBV28,TGTGCCAGCAGTTTGATTCTGGGGTCGAACACTGAAGCTTTCTTT,CASSLILGSNTEAFF
TRBJ2-7,TRBD1,many,TRBV6-1,TGTGCCAGCAGTGCGGGGACAGGTGGTAACGAGCAGTACTTC,CASSAGTGGNEQYF
TRBJ2-3,TRBD2,-,TRBV3-1,TGTGCCAGCAGCCTGACTAGCGGGAGCTTCGCAGATACGCAGTATTTT,CASSLTSGSFADTQYF
TRBJ1-1,-,-,TRBV28,TGTGCCAGCAGTTTACGGGATGAAGCTTTCTTT,CASSLRDEAFF
TRBJ1-1,-,-,TRBV9,TGTGCCAGCAGCGCACCTAGGTCTACTGAAGCTTTCTTT,CASSAPRSTEAFF